This T cell receptor beta chain was obtained from a study of human T cells and chemical hapten exposure. Time point denoted: patch test 2, 6 weeks after DPC sensitization. Treatment meaning: therapeutic diphenylcyclopropenone sensitization with weekly scalp DPC. TCRdb analysed the RACE reads with MiXCR anew, one entry per CDR3 protein. The table records 75,000 to 100,000 distinct CDR3 sequences, approximately 9.3% of them present only once. Sequencing used whole blood, obtained in connection with sensitization to the hapten diphenylcyclopropenone (DPC). This sequence originates from a middle-aged woman with alopecia areata. Some clones in this sample may be carry-over from other donors' samples.

The CDR3 DNA reads TGTGCCAGCAGTCCAGCGGGAGGAGAAGAGCAGTACTTC. Translation: CASSPAGGEEQYF. This chain uses TRBV6-6 with TRBJ2-7; TRBD2 matches at 9 bases. Trimming at V came to 5 bases and at J to 7 bases, leaving 6 bases not matched to a gene. Per germline, CDR1 MNHNY and CDR2 SVGAGI (reference sequence). The CDR3 runs to 13 residues.